The 2 T cell receptor beta chains listed next were all sequenced from one sample in a study of shared clonotypes between healthy human individuals. Profiling relied on immunoSEQ multiplex PCR, and the TCRdb table lists in-frame clones only, not all of them. The sample shows about 1,900,000 clones, approximately 94% of them seen only once. Naive CD8 cells, CD45RO-negative and positively selected for CCR7, excluded terminally differentiated effector memory CD45RA+ cells. Specimen: naive CD8+ T cells sorted from blood. Receptor source: a man younger than 35 in good health.

V and J are TRBV2 and TRBJ2-7; 10 bases align to TRBD1. CDR1 is SNHLY, CDR2 FYNNEI, per germline. The V segment lost 7 bases and the J segment 2 bases; nucleotides outside the gene matches: 8. CDR3 length equals 15 residues. In DNA form, the CDR3 reads TGTGCCAGCATGAAGGGACAGGGGCAAACCTACGAGCAGTACTTC. Amino acid sequence: CASMKGQGQTYEQYF.

This clone was seen a single time. This sample includes further DNA sequences coding for the same CDR3. V usage is TRBV27 and J usage is TRBJ2-1; D possibly corresponds to TRBD1 (6 bases). The CDR3 runs to 14 residues. V lost 3 bases to trimming and J lost 3 bases, with 9 bases between them. Germline CDR1 reads MNHEY; CDR2 reads SMNVEV (reference sequence). The chain's CDR3 is CASSFGTNYNEQFF. Here the CDR3 DNA reads TGTGCCAGCAGTTTCGGGACAAACTACAATGAGCAGTTCTTC.